This T cell receptor beta chain was sequenced in a study of cytomegalovirus exposure and HLA in healthy donors. Study details: It was reported in a later analysis that the same platform had been used for the roughly 130 validation repertoires as for the 550 to 700 first-cohort repertoires. Findings of the study overall: High sensitivity and specificity were reportedly achieved when the classifier diagnosed cytomegalovirus status.

About this clone: The antigen is undetermined.

The CDR3 loop spans 14 amino acids. The J segment lost 9 bases and the V segment lost 7 bases, leaving 15 bases of the junction unmatched. Germline CDR1 is SQVTM and CDR2 is ANQGSEA. Only in-frame clones appear in the TCRdb table, and some are missing; sequencing was by immunoSEQ multiplex PCR. The data contain some 170,000 clones, more than 75% of them seen just once; the ten biggest clones take up roughly 3%. The donors were part of the validation cohort, which consisted of over a hundred subjects and was separate from the first cohort of 600 to 850 subjects. Sequencing input: PBMCs. The receptor's source is a man younger than 35 in good health and CMV-seropositive. The V call is TRBV29-1, the J call TRBJ2-1; TRBD1 matches at 7 bases. CDR3 bases: TGCAGCGCCGCCTGGACAGGTAGAATGGGTGAGCAGTTCTTC. Translated: CSAAWTGRMGEQFF.